A selection of T cell receptor beta chains follows, all from one sample in a study of cytomegalovirus exposure and HLA in healthy donors. Profiling relied on immunoSEQ multiplex PCR, and the TCRdb table lists in-frame clones only, not all of them. The table for this sample gives around 65,000 clones. Sequenced: PBMCs. These receptors were obtained from a boy between 10 and 17 years old in good health and CMV-seronegative. Each CDR3 is given with its conserved first and last residue. The order of the fields is D gene, CDR3 length, J gene, V gene, CDR3 DNA, CDR3 protein. D genes are given only for firm matches.

d_gene: TRBD1
len: 15
j_gene: TRBJ1-5
v_gene: TRBV30
CDR3nt: TGTGCCTGGAGTGTACGGGGACAGTCCGATCAGCCCCAGCATTTT
CDR3aa: CAWSVRGQSDQPQHF

d_gene: TRBD1
len: 14
j_gene: TRBJ2-7
v_gene: TRBV5-1
CDR3nt: TGCGCCAGCAGCTCCTCCGGGACAGCCTACGAGCAGTACTTC
CDR3aa: CASSSSGTAYEQYF

d_gene: NA
len: 15
j_gene: TRBJ2-5
v_gene: TRBV6-1
CDR3nt: TGCGCCAGCAGCAGAAGACAGGAAACTCAAGAGACCCAGTACTTC
CDR3aa: CASSRRQETQETQYF

d_gene: TRBD2
len: 15
j_gene: TRBJ2-1
v_gene: TRBV5-4
CDR3nt: TGTGCCAGCAGCACGTCTAGCGGGAACTACAATGAGCAGTTCTTC
CDR3aa: CASSTSSGNYNEQFF

d_gene: NA
len: 13
j_gene: TRBJ1-3
v_gene: TRBV7-3
CDR3nt: TGTGCCAGCAGCCGAGGGTTCGGAAACACCATATATTTT
CDR3aa: CASSRGFGNTIYF

d_gene: TRBD1
len: 16
j_gene: TRBJ1-1
v_gene: TRBV13
CDR3nt: TGTGCCAGCAGCCCAGTAAAAGGGGGCGCTGGGACTGAAGCTTTCTTT
CDR3aa: CASSPVKGGAGTEAFF

d_gene: TRBD1
len: 16
j_gene: TRBJ1-5
v_gene: TRBV18
CDR3nt: TGTGCCAGCTCACCCCCTGCGGCAGGGGGAAATCAGCCCCAGCATTTT
CDR3aa: CASSPPAAGGNQPQHF

d_gene: NA
len: 13
j_gene: TRBJ2-7
v_gene: TRBV30
CDR3nt: TGTGCCTGGGTGGGAGACACTCCCCACGAGCAGTACTTC
CDR3aa: CAWVGDTPHEQYF

d_gene: NA
len: 14
j_gene: TRBJ1-2
v_gene: TRBV6-5
CDR3nt: TGTGCCAGCAGCCTCCAAGAGGGCAGCTATGGCTACACCTTC
CDR3aa: CASSLQEGSYGYTF

d_gene: TRBD1
len: 16
j_gene: TRBJ1-2
v_gene: TRBV5-4
CDR3nt: TGTGCCAGCAGCTTGTTGTCTACAGGGGGCTTCTATGGCTACACCTTC
CDR3aa: CASSLLSTGGFYGYTF

d_gene: TRBD2
len: 18
j_gene: TRBJ2-1
v_gene: TRBV9
CDR3nt: TGTGCCAGCAGCGTAGAAATTAGCGGGAGAAGAATTGGCAATGAGCAGTTCTTC
CDR3aa: CASSVEISGRRIGNEQFF

d_gene: TRBD1
len: 14
j_gene: TRBJ1-1
v_gene: TRBV7-9
CDR3nt: TGTGCCAGCAGCACCGGGACAGCGAACACTGAAGCTTTCTTT
CDR3aa: CASSTGTANTEAFF

d_gene: NA
len: 13
j_gene: TRBJ1-3
v_gene: TRBV2
CDR3nt: TGTGCCAGCAGCGGACCCGGAGGAGACACCATATATTTT
CDR3aa: CASSGPGGDTIYF

d_gene: TRBD1
len: 13
j_gene: TRBJ2-7
v_gene: TRBV7-9
CDR3nt: TGTGCCAGCAACAGGGGGAAATCCTACGAGCAGTACTTC
CDR3aa: CASNRGKSYEQYF

d_gene: TRBD1
len: 15
j_gene: TRBJ1-2
v_gene: TRBV5-1
CDR3nt: TGCGCCAGCAGCCCAGGGACAGGGAGCCTTAGTGGCTACACCTTC
CDR3aa: CASSPGTGSLSGYTF

d_gene: TRBD1
len: 14
j_gene: TRBJ1-3
v_gene: TRBV19
CDR3nt: TGTGCCAGTACCCAGGGGACAGTAGGAAACACCATATATTTT
CDR3aa: CASTQGTVGNTIYF

d_gene: TRBD1
len: 15
j_gene: TRBJ1-3
v_gene: TRBV2
CDR3nt: TGTGCCAGCAGTGTTGGACAGGGTCCTGGAAACACCATATATTTT
CDR3aa: CASSVGQGPGNTIYF

d_gene: NA
len: 12
j_gene: TRBJ2-2
v_gene: TRBV2
CDR3nt: TGTGCCAGCAGTCCGGACACCGGGGAGCTGTTTTTT
CDR3aa: CASSPDTGELFF

d_gene: NA
len: 13
j_gene: TRBJ2-3
v_gene: TRBV12-5
CDR3nt: TGTGCTAGTGGTCCTGACAGTGCAACTACGCAGTATTTT
CDR3aa: CASGPDSATTQYF

d_gene: TRBD1
len: 14
j_gene: TRBJ1-5
v_gene: TRBV2
CDR3nt: TGTGCCGCAGCGGGACAGGTTAGCAATCAGCCCCAGCATTTT
CDR3aa: CAAAGQVSNQPQHF

d_gene: NA
len: 10
j_gene: TRBJ1-1
v_gene: TRBV20-1
CDR3nt: TGCAGTGCTAGAGGGGAGAGAGTTTTCTTT
CDR3aa: CSARGERVFF

d_gene: NA
len: 12
j_gene: TRBJ2-7
v_gene: TRBV7-2
CDR3nt: TGTGCCAGCAGCTACACCGTGAACGAGCAGTACTTC
CDR3aa: CASSYTVNEQYF

d_gene: NA
len: 11
j_gene: TRBJ2-7
v_gene: TRBV20-1
CDR3nt: TGCAGTGCTAGATTAGACAGGGAGCAGTACTTC
CDR3aa: CSARLDREQYF

d_gene: TRBD2
len: 14
j_gene: TRBJ2-7
v_gene: TRBV5-4
CDR3nt: TGTGCCAGCAGCTCCCGGACTAGCGGGAACGAGCAGTACTTC
CDR3aa: CASSSRTSGNEQYF

d_gene: TRBD1
len: 14
j_gene: TRBJ1-1
v_gene: TRBV5-4
CDR3nt: TGTGCCAGCAACCTGGGACAGGGGAACACTGAAGCTTTCTTT
CDR3aa: CASNLGQGNTEAFF

d_gene: NA
len: 13
j_gene: TRBJ2-7
v_gene: TRBV9
CDR3nt: TGTGCCAGCAGCCCTACGGGGGGCCACGAGCAGTACTTC
CDR3aa: CASSPTGGHEQYF

d_gene: TRBD1
len: 15
j_gene: TRBJ2-7
v_gene: TRBV5-5
CDR3nt: TGTGCCAGCAGCTTAACGGGACAGGGTCCCTACGAGCAGTACTTC
CDR3aa: CASSLTGQGPYEQYF

d_gene: TRBD1
len: 15
j_gene: TRBJ2-5
v_gene: TRBV6-1
CDR3nt: TGTGCCAGCAGTGACCCGGACAGGGGTCAAGAGACCCAGTACTTC
CDR3aa: CASSDPDRGQETQYF

d_gene: TRBD1
len: 12
j_gene: TRBJ2-2
v_gene: TRBV29-1
CDR3nt: TGCAGCGTGGGACAGAGCGCCGGGGAGCTGTTTTTT
CDR3aa: CSVGQSAGELFF

d_gene: NA
len: 13
j_gene: TRBJ1-3
v_gene: TRBV7-3
CDR3nt: TGTGCCAGCAGCTTAACGAGGGGAAACACCATATATTTT
CDR3aa: CASSLTRGNTIYF

d_gene: NA
len: 14
j_gene: TRBJ1-1
v_gene: TRBV6-5
CDR3nt: TGTGCCAGCAGTTACACAGGGAGGGTAGGTGAAGCTTTCTTT
CDR3aa: CASSYTGRVGEAFF

d_gene: NA
len: 15
j_gene: TRBJ2-7
v_gene: TRBV5-1
CDR3nt: TGCGCCAGCAGCTTGGTTAGCGGTGGTTCGGGAGAGCAGTACTTC
CDR3aa: CASSLVSGGSGEQYF

d_gene: NA
len: 13
j_gene: TRBJ2-6
v_gene: TRBV19
CDR3nt: TGTGCCAGTGGAGTCTCTGGGGCCAACGTCCTGACTTTC
CDR3aa: CASGVSGANVLTF

d_gene: TRBD1
len: 15
j_gene: TRBJ2-7
v_gene: TRBV5-4
CDR3nt: TGTGCCAGCAGAGACCCGGACAGGGGCCCCTACGAGCAGTACTTC
CDR3aa: CASRDPDRGPYEQYF

d_gene: TRBD1
len: 16
j_gene: TRBJ1-4
v_gene: TRBV30
CDR3nt: TGTGCCTGGAGTGTACTGGGACAGGGCCTTAATGAAAAACTGTTTTTT
CDR3aa: CAWSVLGQGLNEKLFF

d_gene: NA
len: 16
j_gene: TRBJ1-3
v_gene: TRBV14
CDR3nt: TGTGCCAGCAGCCGGGGGCCGGGACACGGTGGAAACACCATATATTTT
CDR3aa: CASSRGPGHGGNTIYF

d_gene: NA
len: 14
j_gene: TRBJ1-6
v_gene: TRBV5-3
CDR3nt: TGTGCCAGAAGCTTGGCAAGGGGGAGCTCACCCCTCCACTTT
CDR3aa: CARSLARGSSPLHF

d_gene: NA
len: 15
j_gene: TRBJ2-7
v_gene: TRBV15
CDR3nt: TGTGCCACCAGCAGAGAACCCGGGAAGGAAGGCGAGCAGTACTTC
CDR3aa: CATSREPGKEGEQYF

d_gene: TRBD1
len: 18
j_gene: TRBJ1-5
v_gene: TRBV19
CDR3nt: TGTGCCAGTAGTATAGATCTCGGGGGGACAGGTTACAATCAGCCCCAGCATTTT
CDR3aa: CASSIDLGGTGYNQPQHF

d_gene: NA
len: 13
j_gene: TRBJ1-1
v_gene: TRBV18
CDR3nt: TGTGCCAGCTCATCTCAGGGGAACACTGAAGCTTTCTTT
CDR3aa: CASSSQGNTEAFF

d_gene: NA
len: 13
j_gene: TRBJ1-1
v_gene: TRBV5-4
CDR3nt: TGTGCCAGCAGCTCACAGGGAAACACTGAAGCTTTCTTT
CDR3aa: CASSSQGNTEAFF

d_gene: NA
len: 16
j_gene: TRBJ2-3
v_gene: TRBV4-1
CDR3nt: TGCGCCAGCAGCCAAGATCCTGGGGGGAGTGCAGATACGCAGTATTTT
CDR3aa: CASSQDPGGSADTQYF

d_gene: TRBD2
len: 15
j_gene: TRBJ2-3
v_gene: TRBV9
CDR3nt: TGTGCCAGCAGCCCCCAGGGAGGGAGTACAGATACGCAGTATTTT
CDR3aa: CASSPQGGSTDTQYF

d_gene: NA
len: 12
j_gene: TRBJ1-1
v_gene: TRBV25-1
CDR3nt: TGTGCCAGCAGCGTCCGGGGTACTGAAGCTTTCTTT
CDR3aa: CASSVRGTEAFF

d_gene: NA
len: 14
j_gene: TRBJ2-1
v_gene: TRBV9
CDR3nt: TGTGCCAGCAGCGCCCCTAGCGAGAGTCATGAGCAGTTCTTC
CDR3aa: CASSAPSESHEQFF

d_gene: NA
len: 14
j_gene: TRBJ2-3
v_gene: TRBV6-5
CDR3nt: TGTGCCAGCAGTAGGGAGACGGGGACAGATACGCAGTATTTT
CDR3aa: CASSRETGTDTQYF

d_gene: TRBD2
len: 19
j_gene: TRBJ2-7
v_gene: TRBV5-1
CDR3nt: TGCGCCAGCAGCTTGGAACCCGCGTCCTCTAGCGGGGGGTACTACGAGCAGTACTTC
CDR3aa: CASSLEPASSSGGYYEQYF

d_gene: TRBD1
len: 15
j_gene: TRBJ2-7
v_gene: TRBV5-4
CDR3nt: TGTGCCAGCAGCGGCCGGACAGGGGTCTCCTACGAGCAGTACTTC
CDR3aa: CASSGRTGVSYEQYF

d_gene: TRBD1
len: 16
j_gene: TRBJ1-2
v_gene: TRBV14
CDR3nt: TGTGCCAGCAGCGACCATACCGGGACAGGGGTCGGTGGCTACACCTTC
CDR3aa: CASSDHTGTGVGGYTF

d_gene: TRBD1
len: 15
j_gene: TRBJ1-1
v_gene: TRBV29-1
CDR3nt: TGCAGCGTTGGGGGACAGGGGCGCGTGAACACTGAAGCTTTCTTT
CDR3aa: CSVGGQGRVNTEAFF

d_gene: NA
len: 12
j_gene: TRBJ1-1
v_gene: TRBV9
CDR3nt: TGTGCCAGCAGCCGGGCCAGGGATGAAGCTTTCTTT
CDR3aa: CASSRARDEAFF

d_gene: NA
len: 13
j_gene: TRBJ1-1
v_gene: TRBV2
CDR3nt: TGTGCCAGCAGTGATAGTCGGAACACTGAAGCTTTCTTT
CDR3aa: CASSDSRNTEAFF

d_gene: NA
len: 15
j_gene: TRBJ2-1
v_gene: TRBV30
CDR3nt: TGTGCCTGGAGTTCCGGGGGAGGGGGGTTCGATGAGCAGTTCTTC
CDR3aa: CAWSSGGGGFDEQFF

d_gene: NA
len: 13
j_gene: TRBJ1-2
v_gene: TRBV11-2
CDR3nt: TGTGCCAGCAGCTTAGATGGGCACGCTGGCTACACCTTC
CDR3aa: CASSLDGHAGYTF

d_gene: TRBD1
len: 18
j_gene: TRBJ1-3
v_gene: TRBV5-3
CDR3nt: TGTGCCAGAAGCTGCGGGGGACGGGAGGGGGCAGGTGGAAACACCATATATTTT
CDR3aa: CARSCGGREGAGGNTIYF

d_gene: TRBD1
len: 13
j_gene: TRBJ2-4
v_gene: TRBV27
CDR3nt: TGTGCCACAAGAACAGGGGCCGTAGACATTCAGTACTTC
CDR3aa: CATRTGAVDIQYF

d_gene: NA
len: 16
j_gene: TRBJ2-5
v_gene: TRBV15
CDR3nt: TGTGCCACCAGCAGAGATCCCACTGGTGGGAGGGAGACCCAGTACTTC
CDR3aa: CATSRDPTGGRETQYF

d_gene: NA
len: 13
j_gene: TRBJ2-1
v_gene: TRBV5-4
CDR3nt: TGTGCCAGCAGGCCTACAGGCTACAATGAGCAGTTCTTC
CDR3aa: CASRPTGYNEQFF

d_gene: TRBD1
len: 15
j_gene: TRBJ2-1
v_gene: TRBV27
CDR3nt: TGTGCCAGCAGTTCCGGGACAGGGGTATTCAATGAGCAGTTCTTC
CDR3aa: CASSSGTGVFNEQFF